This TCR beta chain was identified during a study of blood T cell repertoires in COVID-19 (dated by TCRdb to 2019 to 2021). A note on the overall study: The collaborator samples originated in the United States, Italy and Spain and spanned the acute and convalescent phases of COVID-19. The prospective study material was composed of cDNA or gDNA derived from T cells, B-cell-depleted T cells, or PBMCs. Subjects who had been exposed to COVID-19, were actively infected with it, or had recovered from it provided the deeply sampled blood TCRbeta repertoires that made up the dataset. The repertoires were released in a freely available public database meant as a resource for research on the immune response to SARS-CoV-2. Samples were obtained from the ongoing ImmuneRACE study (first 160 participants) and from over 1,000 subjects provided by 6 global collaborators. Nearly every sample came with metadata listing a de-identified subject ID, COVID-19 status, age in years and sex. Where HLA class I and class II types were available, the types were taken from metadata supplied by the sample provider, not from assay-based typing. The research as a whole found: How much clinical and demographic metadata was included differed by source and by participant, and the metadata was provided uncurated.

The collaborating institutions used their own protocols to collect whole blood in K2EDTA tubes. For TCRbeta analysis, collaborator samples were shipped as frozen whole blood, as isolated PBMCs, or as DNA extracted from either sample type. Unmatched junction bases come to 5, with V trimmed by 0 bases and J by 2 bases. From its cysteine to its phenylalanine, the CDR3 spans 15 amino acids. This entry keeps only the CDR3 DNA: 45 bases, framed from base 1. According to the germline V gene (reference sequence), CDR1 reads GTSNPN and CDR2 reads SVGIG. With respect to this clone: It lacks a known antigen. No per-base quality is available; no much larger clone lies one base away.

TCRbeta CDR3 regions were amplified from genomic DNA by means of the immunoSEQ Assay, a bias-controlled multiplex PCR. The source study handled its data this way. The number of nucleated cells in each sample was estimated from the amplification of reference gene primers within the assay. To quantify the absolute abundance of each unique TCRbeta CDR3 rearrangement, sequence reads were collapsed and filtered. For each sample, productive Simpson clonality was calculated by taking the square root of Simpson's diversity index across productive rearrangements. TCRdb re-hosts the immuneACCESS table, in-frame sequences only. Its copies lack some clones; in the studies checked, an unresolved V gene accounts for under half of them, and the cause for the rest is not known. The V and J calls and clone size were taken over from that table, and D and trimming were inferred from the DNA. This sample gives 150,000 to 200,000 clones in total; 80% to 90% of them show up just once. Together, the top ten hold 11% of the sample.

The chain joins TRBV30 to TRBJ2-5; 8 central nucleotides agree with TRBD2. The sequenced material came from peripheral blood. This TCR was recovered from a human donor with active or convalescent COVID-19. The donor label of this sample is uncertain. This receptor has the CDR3 CAWSVLGGAQETQYF. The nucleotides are TGTGCCTGGAGTGTACTCGGGGGGGCACAAGAGACCCAGTACTTC.